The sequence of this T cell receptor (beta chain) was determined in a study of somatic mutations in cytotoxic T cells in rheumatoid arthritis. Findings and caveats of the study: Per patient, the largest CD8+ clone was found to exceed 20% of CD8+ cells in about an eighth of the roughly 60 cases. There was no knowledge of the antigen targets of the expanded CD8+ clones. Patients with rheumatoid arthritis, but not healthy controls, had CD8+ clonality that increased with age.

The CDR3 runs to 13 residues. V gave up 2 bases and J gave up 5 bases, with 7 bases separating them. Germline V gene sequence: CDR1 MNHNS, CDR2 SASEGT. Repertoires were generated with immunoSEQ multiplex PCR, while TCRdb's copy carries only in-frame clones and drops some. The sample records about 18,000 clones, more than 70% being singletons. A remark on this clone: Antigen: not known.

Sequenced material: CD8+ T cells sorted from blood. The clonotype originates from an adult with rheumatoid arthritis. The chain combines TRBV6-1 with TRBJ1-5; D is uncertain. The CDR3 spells CASSEYGYQPQHF. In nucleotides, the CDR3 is TGTGCCAGCAGTGAATACGGGTATCAGCCCCAGCATTTT.